This TCR beta chain was retrieved from a study of graft-versus-host responses after intestinal transplantation. Study in general: Transplantation in recipients was multivisceral, liver-intestinal, or isolated intestinal.

In the case of this clone: What it binds is unknown.

This table comes from immunoSEQ multiplex PCR, and its TCRdb copy is limited to in-frame clones, with some not included. The sample gives about 100,000 clones, just over 90% of which show up once; approximately 5.5% is in the top ten. The CDR3 runs to 11 residues. The V gene lost 8 bases and the J gene lost 8 bases, with 12 bases spanning the gap. CDR1 and CDR2 (germline): MNHNY, SVGAGI (reference sequence). The source is a human donor who received an intestinal transplant. Sequencing was performed on unstimulated CD8+ T cells sorted from spleen or lymph node cells, taken before intestinal transplant. V and J are TRBV6-6 and TRBJ1-2; maybe TRBD1 (5 bases). The CDR3 DNA sequence: TGTGCCAGCGAAAGGGGCTGGGGCTACACCTTC. Translation gives CASERGWGYTF.